This T cell receptor (beta chain) was observed in a study of cytomegalovirus exposure and HLA in healthy donors. General study points: Through in vitro validation, a few CMV-associated chains were shown to be specific for CMV antigens.

V lost 4 bases and J 0 bases, leaving 16 bases between the germline ends. Germline V gene data show CDR1 as SGHTA and CDR2 as FQGNSA. This CDR3 has 17 amino acids. Amplification used 60 Vbeta primers and 13 Jbeta primers. Sequencing was performed with immunoSEQ multiplex PCR; in TCRdb, only in-frame clones are kept and a portion is missing. The table records over 150,000 clones, around 80% of them present only once. About this clone: The antigen is unknown.

The chain couples TRBV7-2 to TRBJ1-5, with D tentatively TRBD1 (5 bases). Sequenced material: PBMCs. This TCR was recovered from a man between 25 and 39 years old in good health and CMV-seropositive. CDR3 loop: CASSSRGQTNSNQPQHF. CDR3 nucleotide sequence: TGTGCCAGCAGCTCACGCGGACAAACTAATAGCAATCAGCCCCAGCATTTT.